The clone carrying this T cell receptor (beta chain) was observed once. Its specificity is not known. The data derive from a study of T cell responses to AZD1222 COVID-19 vaccine. Method: immunoSEQ multiplex PCR; TCRdb's copy keeps in-frame clones and lacks some. Among fewer than 90,000 clones listed, 85% to 95% were seen once. Whether given at about 4 or about 12 weeks, second doses were pooled. Study outcomes and limitations: Clonal diversity may have been underestimated in mostly white British donors. Baseline testing showed seropositivity in only 5 or 6 AZD1222 recipients.

This TCR derives from an adult who received the AZD1222 COVID-19 vaccine. Here the sequenced sample was peripheral blood, taken 28 days after the second AZD1222 dose.

The CDR3 coding sequence is TGTGCCAGCAGCTCCCCTGTGGTAGCGGGACGCCTTGTGACCCAGTACTTC. This translates into CASSSPVVAGRLVTQYF. V gene TRBV28 combines with J gene TRBJ2-5; 8 positions match TRBD2. J was trimmed by 7 bases and V by 6 bases; bases with no gene match: 19. This CDR3 region has 17 residues. Germline CDR1 is MDHEN and CDR2 is SYDVKM.